This T cell receptor beta chain was retrieved from a study of T cells after yellow fever vaccination. TCRdb re-called the 5' RACE reads through MiXCR, storing one row per CDR3 protein. The sample lists approximately 260,000 distinct CDR3 sequences; roughly 5.6% were seen once. This clonotype was detected only a few times. Antigen unknown. Whole-study findings and limits: Weaker in magnitude, the secondary response showed a faster peak on day 5 versus 15. Few clonotypes appeared in both CD4 and CD8 compartments. FACS-sorted repertoires could contain abundant clonotypes contaminating from the bulk population.

The origin of this receptor is a man between 18 and 29 years old who received the YFV17D yellow fever vaccine. The starting material was CD4+ T cells sorted from PBMCs, obtained on the day of the yellow fever booster vaccination.

The CDR3 bases are TGCGCCAGCGCCGGCGGCGGCTCCTATAATTCACCCCTCCACTTT. Its protein product is CASAGGGSYNSPLHF. This sequence joins TRBV5-1 and TRBJ1-6; D is uncertain. This CDR3 spans 15 amino acids. Per the germline V gene, CDR1 is SGHRS and CDR2 is YFSETQ. V lost 7 bases to trimming and J lost 0 bases, with 11 bases between them.